Below, 19 T cell receptor beta chains from the same sample are listed, as sequenced in a study of cytomegalovirus exposure and HLA in healthy donors. It was with 60 Vbeta and 13 Jbeta primers that the PCR ran. Sequencing used immunoSEQ multiplex PCR; TCRdb keeps in-frame clones, though not all of them. This sample has 65,000 to 90,000 clones; about 81% occur once, and the top ten carry approximately 13%. Sequencing used PBMCs. The receptors were gathered from a man aged 70-80 years in good health and CMV-seronegative.

V usage is TRBV7-2 and J usage is TRBJ2-1, with D perhaps TRBD2 (6 bases). The V gene lost 7 bases and the J gene lost 9 bases, with 13 bases spanning the gap. Looked up from germline, CDR1 is SGHTA and CDR2 is FQGNSA. This CDR3 is 12 amino acids long. The CDR3 here is CASTRRAAEQFF. CDR3 coding DNA: TGTGCCAGCACCCGGAGGGCCGCTGAGCAGTTCTTC.

The CDR3 spells CASSWTGRSYEQYF. As DNA, the CDR3 is TGTGCCAGCAGCTGGACAGGGAGGTCCTACGAGCAGTACTTC. The chain carries TRBV28 and TRBJ2-7, with 8 nucleotides matching TRBD1. The junction had 5 bases not matched to a gene; V was cut back by 6 bases and J by 1 base. There are 14 residues in the CDR3. Germline V gives CDR1 MDHEN, CDR2 SYDVKM.

V gene TRBV5-8 combines with J gene TRBJ2-6, with unresolved D. This CDR3 contains 16 residues. The germline V and J ends were trimmed by 4 bases and 0 bases, with 11 bases remaining between them. CDR1 and CDR2 from the germline V gene are SGHTS and YDEGEE. In DNA form, the CDR3 reads TGTGCCAGCAGCGTGGGCGGCTTCTCTGGGGCCAACGTCCTGACTTTC. It translates to CASSVGGFSGANVLTF.

The rearrangement joins TRBV11-2 to TRBJ1-1; 7 bases agree with TRBD1. CDR3 length: 14 residues. In germline, CDR1 is SGHAT, CDR2 FQNNGV. The J segment lost 5 bases and the V segment lost 3 bases, leaving 6 bases of the junction unmatched. The chain's CDR3 is CASSLSGGWTEAFF. The DNA for the CDR3 is TGTGCCAGCAGCTTGTCAGGGGGGTGGACTGAAGCTTTCTTT. Drawing the rest from reference TRBV11-2 and TRBJ1-1, the complete variable domain is EAGVAQSPRYKIIEKRQSVAFWCNPISGHATLYWYQQILGQGPKLLIQFQNNGVVDDSQLPKDRFSAERLKGVDSTLKIQPAKLEDSAVYLCASSLSGGWTEAFFGQGTRLTVV.

This chain connects TRBV19 to TRBJ2-5; 8 nucleotides line up with TRBD2. The DNA end lines up better with TRBJ2-7; the J call may be wrong. The germline V gene has CDR1 LNHDA and CDR2 SQIVND (reference sequence). The CDR3 runs to 16 residues. Here the CDR3 DNA reads TGTGCCAGTAGTATATATAGCGGGACTCACTCCTACGAGCAGTACTTC. Translated: CASSIYSGTHSYEQYF.

This clone was recorded a few times. The V call is TRBV6-5, the J call TRBJ1-6; 8 bases are a match to TRBD1. The CDR3 has 15 residues. Germline trimming cut 4 bases from V and 8 bases from J; bases unmatched to any gene: 7. Looked up from germline, CDR1 is MNHEY and CDR2 is SVGAGI. The CDR3 DNA reads as TGTGCCAGCAGTTTGACCGGGACAGGCTATTCACCCCTCCACTTT. It is translated as CASSLTGTGYSPLHF.

There are a few counts of this clone. V and J are TRBV11-3 and TRBJ2-5, with 11 bases matching TRBD1. Germline V lookup: CDR1 SGHNT, CDR2 YENEEA. With 5 bases clipped from V and 2 bases from J, the junction kept 4 bases outside the gene matches. CDR3 size: 15 residues. The CDR3 spells CASSARDRGQETQYF. The CDR3 coding sequence is TGTGCCAGCAGCGCGCGGGACAGGGGGCAAGAGACCCAGTACTTC.

The rearrangement uses TRBV11-2 and TRBJ1-1; D uncertain. This CDR3 contains 15 residues. Trimming pared 4 bases from V and 3 bases from J, leaving 15 bases between. Germline CDR1 reads SGHAT; CDR2 reads FQNNGV. Here the CDR3 DNA reads TGTGCCAGCAGCTCCTGGCGGGGTGGGGACACTGAAGCTTTCTTT. This codes for CASSSWRGGDTEAFF.

V gene TRBV7-9 combines with J gene TRBJ2-7, with D possibly matching TRBD1 (6 bases). CDR1 and CDR2 (germline): SEHNR, FQNEAQ (reference sequence). CDR3 size: 14 residues. Trimming pared 1 base from V and 6 bases from J, leaving 13 bases between. CDR3 amino acids: CASSLGTTGCEQYF. The CDR3 DNA sequence: TGTGCCAGCAGCTTAGGGACGACAGGCTGCGAGCAGTACTTC.

This chain uses TRBV7-8 with TRBJ2-7, with 10 positions matching TRBD2. The CDR3 is made up of 15 amino acids. Trimming cost V 6 bases and J 1 base; bases outside gene matches: 6. Germline V gives CDR1 SGHVS, CDR2 FQNEAQ. The CDR3 sequence is CASRFVAGGSYEQYF. In nucleotides, the CDR3 is TGTGCCAGCAGGTTCGTAGCGGGAGGATCCTACGAGCAGTACTTC.

This chain links TRBV19 with TRBJ1-1; D not certain. In germline, CDR1 is LNHDA, CDR2 SQIVND (reference sequence). The CDR3 has 15 amino acids. The ends were cut back, 0 bases at V and 1 base at J, with 9 bases in the middle. The CDR3: CASSIEAGGNTEAFF. The CDR3 region has the DNA TGTGCCAGTAGTATAGAGGCAGGAGGGAACACTGAAGCTTTCTTT.

The CDR3 loop is CARCRDSDNEQFF. CDR3 nucleotides: TGCGCCAGATGCCGGGACAGCGATAATGAGCAGTTCTTC. This rearrangement joins TRBV5-1 to TRBJ2-1, with 7 bases that match TRBD1. CDR1 and CDR2 from the germline V gene are SGHRS and YFSETQ. V lost 8 bases to trimming and J lost 7 bases; unmatched junction nucleotides: 9. CDR3 length: 13 amino acids.

The rearrangement joins TRBV30 to TRBJ1-3; the D is unclear. Trimming cost V 8 bases and J 5 bases, with 19 bases left between them. Germline lookup yields CDR1 GTSNPN and CDR2 SVGIG (reference sequence). This CDR3 region has 14 residues. The CDR3 DNA is TGTGCCCGCTCACCGGGAGGCATTAGAAACACCATATATTTT. Its translation: CARSPGGIRNTIYF.

This rearrangement joins TRBV19 to TRBJ1-5; 7 bases match TRBD1. The junction had 15 bases not matched to a gene; V was cut back by 10 bases and J by 0 bases. The CDR3 has 17 amino acids. Germline-derived CDR1 and CDR2 are LNHDA and SQIVND (reference sequence). The CDR3: CATRIRDSPYSNQPQHF. The CDR3 DNA reads TGTGCCACCCGTATCCGGGACAGCCCTTATAGCAATCAGCCCCAGCATTTT. Using reference TRBV19 and TRBJ1-5 for the parts outside the CDR3, the full variable domain is DGGITQSPKYLFRKEGQNVTLSCEQNLNHDAMYWYRQDPGQGLRLIYYSQIVNDFQKGDIAEGYSVSREKKESFPLTVTSAQKNPTAFYLCATRIRDSPYSNQPQHFGDGTRLSIL.

There are a few counts of this clone. CDR3 protein: CASSATGFKSGNTIYF. CDR3 DNA sequence: TGTGCCAGCAGCGCGACAGGGTTTAAATCTGGAAACACCATATATTTT. J is TRBJ1-3 and V is TRBV9, with 7 bases fitting TRBD1. The V gene's germline CDR1 is SGDLS and CDR2 YYNGEE. V trimming: 3 bases; J trimming: 1 base; junction bases outside the gene matches: 7. CDR3 length equals 16 residues.

V usage is TRBV27 and J usage is TRBJ1-6; a possible D gene is TRBD1 (6 bases). Per the germline V gene, CDR1 is MNHEY and CDR2 is SMNVEV (reference sequence). The CDR3 extends over 14 amino acids. Trimming removed 3 bases at V and 16 bases at J, with 19 bases between. This chain's CDR3 is CASSLGTFLGALHF. CDR3 DNA sequence: TGTGCCAGCAGTTTGGGGACCTTTTTGGGGGCTCTCCACTTT.

V is TRBV4-1 and J is TRBJ1-6, with D perhaps TRBD1 (5 bases). V gave up 6 bases and J gave up 8 bases, with 20 bases separating them. In germline, CDR1 is MGHRA, CDR2 YSYEKL. The CDR3 is 16 amino acids. CDR3 coding DNA: TGCGCCAGCAGTCCGATTGGTAGACAGCCAGATTCACCCCTCCACTTT. It is translated as CASSPIGRQPDSPLHF.

The rearrangement links TRBV5-1 to TRBJ1-1; D may be TRBD1 (6 bases). Germline lookup yields CDR1 SGHRS and CDR2 YFSETQ. The CDR3 runs to 15 residues. V lost 3 bases and J 3 bases, leaving 15 bases between the germline ends. The CDR3 loop reads CASSYAGGLDTEAFF. DNA of the CDR3: TGCGCCAGCAGCTACGCGGGGGGCCTGGACACTGAAGCTTTCTTT.

This clone was recorded a few times. V is TRBV27 and J is TRBJ2-7, with 8 bases lining up with TRBD2. The CDR3 is made up of 14 amino acids. Germline trimming cut 5 bases from V and 2 bases from J; bases unmatched to any gene: 5. Per the germline V gene, CDR1 is MNHEY and CDR2 is SMNVEV (reference sequence). This chain's CDR3 is CASSRSGGPYEQYF. CDR3 coding DNA: TGTGCCAGCAGTAGGTCGGGAGGGCCCTACGAGCAGTACTTC.